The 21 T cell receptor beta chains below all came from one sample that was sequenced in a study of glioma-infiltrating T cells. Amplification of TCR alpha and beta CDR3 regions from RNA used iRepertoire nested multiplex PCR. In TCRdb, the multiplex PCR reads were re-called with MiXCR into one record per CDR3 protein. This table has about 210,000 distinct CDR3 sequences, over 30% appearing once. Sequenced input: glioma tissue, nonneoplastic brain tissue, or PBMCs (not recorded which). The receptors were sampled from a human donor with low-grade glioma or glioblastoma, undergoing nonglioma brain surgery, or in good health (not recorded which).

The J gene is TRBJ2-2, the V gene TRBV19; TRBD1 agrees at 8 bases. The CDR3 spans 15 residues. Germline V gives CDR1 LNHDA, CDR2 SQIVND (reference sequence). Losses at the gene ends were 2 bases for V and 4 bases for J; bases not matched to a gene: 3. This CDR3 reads CASSIQGAPTGELFF. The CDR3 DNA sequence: TGTGCCAGTAGTATACAGGGGGCGCCCACCGGGGAGCTGTTTTTT.

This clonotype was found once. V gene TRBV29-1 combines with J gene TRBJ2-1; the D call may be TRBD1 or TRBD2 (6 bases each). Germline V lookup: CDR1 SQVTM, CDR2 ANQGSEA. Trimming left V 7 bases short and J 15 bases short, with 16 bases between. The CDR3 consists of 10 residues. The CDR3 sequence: CSAEGGLRFF. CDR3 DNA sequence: TGCAGCGCCGAGGGGGGTCTCAGGTTCTTC.

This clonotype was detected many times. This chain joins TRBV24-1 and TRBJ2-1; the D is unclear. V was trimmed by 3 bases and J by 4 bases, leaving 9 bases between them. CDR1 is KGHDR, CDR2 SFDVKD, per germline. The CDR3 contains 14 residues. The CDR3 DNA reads TGTGCCACCAGTGATCGGTACAGTTACAATGAGCAGTTCTTC. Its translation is CATSDRYSYNEQFF.

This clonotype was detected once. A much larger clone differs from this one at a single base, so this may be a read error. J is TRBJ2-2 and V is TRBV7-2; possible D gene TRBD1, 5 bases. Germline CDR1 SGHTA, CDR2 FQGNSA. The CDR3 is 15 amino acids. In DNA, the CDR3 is TGTGCCAGCAGTGACAGAGGAATCAACACCTGGGAGCTGTTTTTT. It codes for CASSDRGINTWELFF.

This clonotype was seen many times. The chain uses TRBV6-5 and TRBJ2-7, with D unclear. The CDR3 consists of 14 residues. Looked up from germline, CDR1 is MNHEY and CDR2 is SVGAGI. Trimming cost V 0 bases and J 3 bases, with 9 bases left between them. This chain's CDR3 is CASSYSFPGYEQYF. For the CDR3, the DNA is TGTGCCAGCAGTTACTCGTTCCCAGGCTACGAGCAGTACTTC.

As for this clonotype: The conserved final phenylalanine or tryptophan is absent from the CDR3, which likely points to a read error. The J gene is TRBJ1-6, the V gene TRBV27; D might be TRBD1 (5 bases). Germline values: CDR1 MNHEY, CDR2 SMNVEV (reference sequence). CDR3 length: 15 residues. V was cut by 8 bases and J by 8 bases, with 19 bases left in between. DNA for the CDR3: TGTGCCAGCGCCTCCCCTGACAGCAATGATTCACCCCTCCACTCT. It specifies CASASPDSNDSPLHS.

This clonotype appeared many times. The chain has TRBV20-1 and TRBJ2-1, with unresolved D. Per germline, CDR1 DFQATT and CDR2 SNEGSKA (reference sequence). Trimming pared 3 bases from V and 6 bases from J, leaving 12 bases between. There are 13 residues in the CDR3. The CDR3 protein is CSARNALLNEQFF. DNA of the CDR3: TGCAGTGCTAGGAATGCACTTCTCAATGAGCAGTTCTTC.

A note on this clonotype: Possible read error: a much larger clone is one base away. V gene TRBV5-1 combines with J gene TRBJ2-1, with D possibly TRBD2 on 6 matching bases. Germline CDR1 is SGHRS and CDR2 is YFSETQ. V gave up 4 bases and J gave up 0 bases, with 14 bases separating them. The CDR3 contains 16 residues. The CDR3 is CASSPLAGRSYNEQFF. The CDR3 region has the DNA TGCGCCAGCAGCCCCCTGGCGGGGCGCTCCTACAATGAGCAGTTCTTC.

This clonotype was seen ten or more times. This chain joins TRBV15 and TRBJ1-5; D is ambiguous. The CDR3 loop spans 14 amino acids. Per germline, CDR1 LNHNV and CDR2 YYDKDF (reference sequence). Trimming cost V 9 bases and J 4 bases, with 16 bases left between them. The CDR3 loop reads CATSVSGLNQPQHF. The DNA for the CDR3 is TGTGCCACTTCGGTCAGTGGTTTAAATCAGCCCCAGCATTTT.

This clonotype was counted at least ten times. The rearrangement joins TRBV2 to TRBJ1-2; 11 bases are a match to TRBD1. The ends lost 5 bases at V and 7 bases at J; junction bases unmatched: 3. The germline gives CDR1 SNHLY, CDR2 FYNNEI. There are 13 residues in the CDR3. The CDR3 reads CASSLGTGGGYTF. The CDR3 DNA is TGTGCCAGCAGTTTAGGGACAGGGGGTGGCTACACCTTC.

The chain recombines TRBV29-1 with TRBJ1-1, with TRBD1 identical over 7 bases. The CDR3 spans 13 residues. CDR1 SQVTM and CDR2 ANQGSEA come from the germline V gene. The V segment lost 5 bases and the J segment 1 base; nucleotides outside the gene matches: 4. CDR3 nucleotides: TGCAGCGTTACGGGACAGCGGAACACTGAAGCTTTCTTT. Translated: CSVTGQRNTEAFF.

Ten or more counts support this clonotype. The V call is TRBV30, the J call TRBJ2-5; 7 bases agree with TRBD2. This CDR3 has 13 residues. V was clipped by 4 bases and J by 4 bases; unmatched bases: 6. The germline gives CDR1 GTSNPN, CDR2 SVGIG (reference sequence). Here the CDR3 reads CAWTGGGVETQYF. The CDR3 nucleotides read TGTGCCTGGACCGGGGGAGGGGTAGAGACCCAGTACTTC.

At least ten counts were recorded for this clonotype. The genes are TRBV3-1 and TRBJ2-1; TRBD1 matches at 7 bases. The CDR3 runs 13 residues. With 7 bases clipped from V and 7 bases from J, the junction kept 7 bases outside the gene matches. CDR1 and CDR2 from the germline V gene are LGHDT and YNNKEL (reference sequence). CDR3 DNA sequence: TGTGCCAGCAAGGGACAGCAAAATAATGAGCAGTTCTTC. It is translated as CASKGQQNNEQFF.

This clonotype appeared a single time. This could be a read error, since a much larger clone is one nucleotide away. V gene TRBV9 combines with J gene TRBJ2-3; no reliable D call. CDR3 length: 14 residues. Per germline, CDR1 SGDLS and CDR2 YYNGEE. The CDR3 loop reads CASSVGGTTDRQYF. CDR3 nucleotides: TGTGCCAGCAGCGTAGGCGGCACCACAGATAGGCAGTATTTT. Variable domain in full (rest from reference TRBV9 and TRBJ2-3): DSGVTQTPKHLITATGQRVTLRCSPRSGDLSVYWYQQSLDQGLQFLIQYYNGEERAKGNILERFSAQQFPDLHSELNLSSLELGDSALYFCASSVGGTTDRQYFGPGTRLTVL.

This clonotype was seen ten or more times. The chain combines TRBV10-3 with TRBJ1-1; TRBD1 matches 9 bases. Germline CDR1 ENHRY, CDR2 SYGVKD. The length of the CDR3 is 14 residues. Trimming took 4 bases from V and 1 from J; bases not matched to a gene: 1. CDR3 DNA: TGTGCCATCAGTGTGACAGGGGGGAACACTGAAGCTTTCTTT. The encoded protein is CAISVTGGNTEAFF.

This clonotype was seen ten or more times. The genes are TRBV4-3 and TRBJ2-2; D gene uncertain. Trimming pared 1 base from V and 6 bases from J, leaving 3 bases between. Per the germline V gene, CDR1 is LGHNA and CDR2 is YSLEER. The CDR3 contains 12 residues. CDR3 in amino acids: CASSQVAGELFF. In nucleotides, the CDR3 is TGCGCCAGCAGCCAAGTTGCCGGGGAGCTGTTTTTT.

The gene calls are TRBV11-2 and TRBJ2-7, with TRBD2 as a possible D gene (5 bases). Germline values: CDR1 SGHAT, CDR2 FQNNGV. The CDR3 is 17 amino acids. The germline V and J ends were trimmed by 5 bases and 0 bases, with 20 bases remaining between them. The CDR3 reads CASSRDGAAANSYEQYF. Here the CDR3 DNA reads TGTGCCAGCAGCCGTGACGGAGCGGCTGCTAACTCCTACGAGCAGTACTTC.

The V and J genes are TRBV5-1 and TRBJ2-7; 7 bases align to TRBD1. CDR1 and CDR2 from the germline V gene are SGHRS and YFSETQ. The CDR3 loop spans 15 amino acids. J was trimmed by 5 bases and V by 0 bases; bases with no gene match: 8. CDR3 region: CASSLGQGLSNEQYF. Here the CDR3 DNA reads TGCGCCAGCAGCTTGGGACAGGGTCTTTCCAACGAGCAGTACTTC.

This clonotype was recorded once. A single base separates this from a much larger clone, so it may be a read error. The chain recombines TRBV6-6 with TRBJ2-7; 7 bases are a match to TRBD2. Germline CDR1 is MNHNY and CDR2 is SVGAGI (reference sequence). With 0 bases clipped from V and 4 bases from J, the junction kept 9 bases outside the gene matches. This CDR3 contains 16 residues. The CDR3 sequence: CASSYSRRGTGYEQYF. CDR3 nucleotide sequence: TGTGCCAGCAGTTACTCGAGGCGGGGGACTGGGTACGAGCAGTACTTC.

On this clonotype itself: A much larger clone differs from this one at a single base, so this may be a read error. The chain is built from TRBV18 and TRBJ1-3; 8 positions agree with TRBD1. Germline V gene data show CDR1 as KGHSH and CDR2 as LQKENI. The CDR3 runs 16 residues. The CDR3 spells CASSPQGATIGTTIYF. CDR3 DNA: TGTGCCAGCTCACCTCAGGGGGCGACCATTGGAACCACCATATATTTT.

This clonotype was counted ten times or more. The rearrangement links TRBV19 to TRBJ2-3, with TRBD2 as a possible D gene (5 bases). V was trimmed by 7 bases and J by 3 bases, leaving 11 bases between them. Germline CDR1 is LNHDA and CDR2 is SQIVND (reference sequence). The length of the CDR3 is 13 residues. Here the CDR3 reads CASNPGKTDTQYF. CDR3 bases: TGTGCCAGTAACCCGGGGAAGACAGATACGCAGTATTTT.